A selection of T cell receptor beta chains follows, all from one sample in a study of blood T cell repertoires in COVID-19. TCRdb's copy holds only in-frame clones and misses some; the assay was immunoSEQ multiplex PCR. The sample yields around 64,000 clones, roughly 90% seen once. Source material: peripheral blood. Every receptor here comes from a man in his thirties or forties with acute or convalescent COVID-19. The CDR3 runs from the conserved cysteine through the conserved F or W. D genes are given only for firm matches. Clone size is shown for a subset of rows, as once, few, many or a class of expanded clone.

clone_size: few
j_call: TRBJ1-2
v_call: TRBV19
d_call: TRBD1
cdr3_aa: CASRGQANYGYTF
cdr3_nt: TGTGCCAGTAGGGGACAGGCAAACTATGGCTACACCTTC

clone_size: NA
j_call: TRBJ1-3
v_call: TRBV9
d_call: TRBD1
cdr3_aa: CASSVAAGQGGNTIYF
cdr3_nt: TGTGCCAGCAGCGTAGCCGCAGGACAGGGTGGAAACACCATATATTTT

clone_size: NA
j_call: TRBJ1-1
v_call: TRBV5-1
d_call: NA
cdr3_aa: CASSRQVPGTEAFF
cdr3_nt: TGCGCCAGCAGCCGACAGGTCCCGGGCACTGAAGCTTTCTTT

clone_size: NA
j_call: TRBJ2-2
v_call: TRBV5-1
d_call: NA
cdr3_aa: CASSLRTSNTGELFF
cdr3_nt: TGCGCCAGCAGCTTGAGGACATCGAACACCGGGGAGCTGTTTTTT

clone_size: NA
j_call: TRBJ2-7
v_call: TRBV7-8
d_call: NA
cdr3_aa: CASSLVTGTPTYEQYF
cdr3_nt: TGTGCCAGCAGCTTAGTCACCGGGACACCGACATACGAGCAGTACTTC

clone_size: NA
j_call: TRBJ1-6
v_call: TRBV15
d_call: NA
cdr3_aa: CATSRGVLGSPLHF
cdr3_nt: TGTGCCACCAGCAGAGGAGTCCTTGGTTCACCCCTCCACTTT

clone_size: NA
j_call: TRBJ1-1
v_call: TRBV6-6
d_call: NA
cdr3_aa: CASIPPLQGTEAFF
cdr3_nt: TGTGCCAGCATTCCACCACTCCAGGGGACTGAAGCTTTCTTT

clone_size: NA
j_call: TRBJ2-7
v_call: TRBV6-2/TRBV6-3
d_call: NA
cdr3_aa: CASSFTVSSYEQYF
cdr3_nt: TGTGCCAGCAGTTTTACGGTGAGCTCCTACGAGCAGTACTTC

clone_size: NA
j_call: TRBJ2-5
v_call: TRBV19
d_call: NA
cdr3_aa: CASSVGTYQETQYF
cdr3_nt: TGTGCCAGTAGTGTCGGGACTTACCAAGAGACCCAGTACTTC

clone_size: NA
j_call: TRBJ1-5
v_call: TRBV7-9
d_call: NA
cdr3_aa: CASSFDGSQPQHF
cdr3_nt: TGTGCCAGCAGCTTCGACGGGAGTCAGCCCCAGCATTTT

clone_size: NA
j_call: TRBJ2-7
v_call: TRBV2
d_call: NA
cdr3_aa: CASSGTYEQYF
cdr3_nt: TGTGCCAGCAGTGGGACTTACGAGCAGTACTTC

clone_size: NA
j_call: TRBJ2-7
v_call: TRBV18
d_call: TRBD1
cdr3_aa: CASSNRDSLSYEQYF
cdr3_nt: TGTGCCAGCTCGAATCGGGACAGTCTCTCCTACGAGCAGTACTTC

clone_size: NA
j_call: TRBJ1-6
v_call: TRBV6-5
d_call: NA
cdr3_aa: CASTDRNSPLHF
cdr3_nt: TGTGCCAGCACGGACAGAAATTCACCCCTCCACTTT